Shown below are 32 T cell receptor beta chains from a single sample sequenced in a study of T-cell memory formation after mild COVID-19. One entry per CDR3 protein results from TCRdb running MiXCR on the 5' RACE reads. The data show roughly 580,000 distinct CDR3 sequences, around 17% seen once. Source material: PBMCs or a T cell subset sorted from them (not recorded which). The receptors derive from an adult woman who had mild COVID-19 (a few samples of this study predate the infection). Cell type and time point are not known.

This clonotype occurred a few times. The genes are TRBV7-9 and TRBJ2-1; 13 bases map to TRBD2. Germline CDR1 and CDR2: SEHNR and FQNEAQ (reference sequence). CDR3 length: 15 residues. The trim removed 5 bases at V and 8 bases at J, leaving 6 bases unmatched. The CDR3 is CASSLLAGGLDEQFF. For the CDR3, the DNA is TGTGCCAGCAGCCTACTAGCGGGGGGGCTCGATGAGCAGTTCTTC.

This clonotype turned up a few times. The chain has TRBV30 and TRBJ1-6, with TRBD1 as a possible D gene (6 bases). The CDR3 length is 15 residues. V lost 1 base, J lost 10 bases, and 17 bases lay in between. CDR1 is GTSNPN, CDR2 SVGIG, per germline (reference sequence). This chain's CDR3 is CAWSAHTGLESPLHF. The CDR3, as DNA: TGTGCCTGGAGTGCTCATACAGGGCTGGAATCACCCCTCCACTTT.

The chain is built from TRBV9 and TRBJ2-3, with a possible D match to TRBD2 (5 bases). Germline lookup yields CDR1 SGDLS and CDR2 YYNGEE. The CDR3 is 16 amino acids. V lost 4 bases and J 2 bases, leaving 17 bases between the germline ends. The CDR3 is CASSPEGQRPTDTQYF. In nucleotides, the CDR3 is TGTGCCAGCAGCCCAGAGGGTCAGCGGCCCACAGATACGCAGTATTTT.

This clonotype was seen a single time. This chain links TRBV25-1 with TRBJ2-7, with D tentatively TRBD1 or TRBD2 (5 bases each). Germline V gene data show CDR1 as MGHDK and CDR2 as SYGVNS. V was cut by 1 base and J by 7 bases, with 17 bases left in between. This CDR3 is built from 15 residues. CDR3 sequence (DNA): TGTGCCAGCAGTGAATTCATGGGGACCCCGTGGGAGCAGTACTTC. Amino acids: CASSEFMGTPWEQYF.

This clonotype was observed a few times. V usage is TRBV6-2 or TRBV6-3 and J usage is TRBJ2-7; D gene uncertain. Germline assignment: CDR1 MNHEY and CDR2 SVGEGT. Trimming removed 7 bases from V and 3 bases from J, with 10 bases in between. CDR3 length: 12 residues. The DNA for the CDR3 is TGTGCCAGCACCGCCTCCTTCTACGAGCAGTACTTC. Translation: CASTASFYEQYF.

There are a few counts of this clonotype. CDR3 sequence (DNA): TGTGCCAGCAGTGTCGCTCTAGCGGGAGAGACCCAGTACTTC. Its protein product is CASSVALAGETQYF. J is TRBJ2-5 and V is TRBV2; 8 nucleotides match TRBD2. The ends lost 4 bases at V and 4 bases at J; junction bases unmatched: 5. The CDR3 is 14 amino acids. Germline-derived CDR1 and CDR2 are SNHLY and FYNNEI.

A few counts support this clonotype. This chain connects TRBV7-9 to TRBJ2-3; 10 bases are a match to TRBD2. J was trimmed by 3 bases and V by 2 bases; bases with no gene match: 8. Germline V gives CDR1 SEHNR, CDR2 FQNEAQ (reference sequence). CDR3 length: 17 amino acids. The CDR3 nucleotides read TGTGCCAGCAGCTTATTGGTGGGACTAGCGTTGACAGATACGCAGTATTTT. This sequence encodes CASSLLVGLALTDTQYF.

This clonotype was detected only once. The chain carries TRBV29-1 and TRBJ2-7; weak D call: TRBD1 (6 bases). Trimming left V 7 bases short and J 6 bases short, with 22 bases between. The CDR3 spans 14 residues. CDR1 and CDR2 from the germline V gene are SQVTM and ANQGSEA. The CDR3 nucleotides read TGCAGCGCATGGGACACTCCGGGTTTCTCCGAGCAGTACTTC. This gives the protein CSAWDTPGFSEQYF.

This chain links TRBV2 with TRBJ2-7; D gene uncertain. Germline values: CDR1 SNHLY, CDR2 FYNNEI. V gave up 0 bases and J gave up 7 bases, with 10 bases separating them. The CDR3 has 13 residues. The CDR3 sequence: CASSEAPPGEQYF. CDR3 DNA sequence: TGTGCCAGCAGTGAAGCGCCTCCCGGGGAGCAGTACTTC.

This clonotype came up many times. The rearrangement uses TRBV29-1 and TRBJ2-1; 11 bases agree with TRBD1. The CDR3 is made up of 14 amino acids. The V segment lost 3 bases and the J segment 7 bases; nucleotides outside the gene matches: 5. Germline assignment: CDR1 SQVTM and CDR2 ANQGSEA. The CDR3 DNA reads as TGCAGCGTTGACGGACAGGGGGCTTTGAATGAGCAGTTCTTC. This gives the protein CSVDGQGALNEQFF.

This clonotype was seen a handful of times. The chain is built from TRBV7-9 and TRBJ2-6; no reliable D call. V lost 5 bases and J 1 base, leaving 9 bases between the germline ends. Germline lookup yields CDR1 SEHNR and CDR2 FQNEAQ (reference sequence). The CDR3 runs 15 residues. The CDR3 spells CASSQQTSGANVLTF. The CDR3 DNA sequence: TGTGCCAGCAGCCAACAGACGTCTGGGGCCAACGTCCTGACTTTC. Drawing the rest from reference TRBV7-9 and TRBJ2-6, the complete variable domain is DTGVSQNPRHKITKRGQNVTFRCDPISEHNRLYWYRQTLGQGPEFLTYFQNEAQLEKSRLLSDRFSAERPKGSFSTLEIQRTEQGDSAMYLCASSQQTSGANVLTFGAGSRLTVL.

Only a few counts were recorded for this clonotype. This chain uses TRBV27 with TRBJ2-7; TRBD1 matches 7 bases. In germline, CDR1 is MNHEY, CDR2 SMNVEV (reference sequence). V was clipped by 0 bases and J by 3 bases; unmatched bases: 8. CDR3 length: 16 residues. The CDR3 sequence is CASSLSGPTGNYEQYF. The DNA for the CDR3 is TGTGCCAGCAGTTTATCGGGCCCGACAGGGAACTACGAGCAGTACTTC.

The J gene is TRBJ2-3, the V gene TRBV7-2; 7 bases fit TRBD2. This CDR3 spans 17 amino acids. J lost 3 bases, V lost 1 base, and 10 bases had no gene match. Per the germline V gene, CDR1 is SGHTA and CDR2 is FQGNSA. This CDR3 reads CASSLVSGEGRTDTQYF. DNA of the CDR3: TGTGCCAGCAGCTTAGTATCGGGGGAGGGGCGGACAGATACGCAGTATTTT. Looking up the rest from reference TRBV7-2 and TRBJ2-3 gives the full variable domain: GAGVSQSPSNKVTEKGKDVELRCDPISGHTALYWYRQSLGQGLEFLIYFQGNSAPDKSGLPSDRFSAERTGGSVSTLTIQRTQQEDSAVYLCASSLVSGEGRTDTQYFGPGTRLTVL.

V usage is TRBV24-1 and J usage is TRBJ1-1, with 7 bases that match TRBD1. Trimming at V came to 7 bases and at J to 1 base, leaving 8 bases not matched to a gene. The length of the CDR3 is 15 residues. Germline CDR1 and CDR2: KGHDR and SFDVKD. The CDR3 region has the DNA TGTGCCACCAGAAGCCCCGGGACAGCGAACACTGAAGCTTTCTTT. Protein: CATRSPGTANTEAFF.

This clonotype was seen a few times. J is TRBJ1-2 and V is TRBV5-1, with a weak D call TRBD1 (5 bases). Between the trimmed V and J ends, which lost 0 bases and 7 bases, there was a span of 13 bases. CDR1 is SGHRS and CDR2 is YFSETQ in the germline V gene. The CDR3 totals 14 residues. CDR3 DNA: TGCGCCAGCAGCTTGGGGGTGACAGATACTGGCTACACCTTC. Its protein product is CASSLGVTDTGYTF.

This clonotype has a count of ten or more. The V and J genes are TRBV6-1 and TRBJ1-1; 8 positions agree with TRBD1. Germline lookup yields CDR1 MNHNS and CDR2 SASEGT. The CDR3 has 14 residues. Unmatched junction bases numbered 16, after V lost 8 bases and J lost 11 bases. DNA of the CDR3: TGTGCCAGCCTCACCCGGGACAGGCCACTGAACGCTTTCTTT. Translation: CASLTRDRPLNAFF.

Many counts were recorded for this clonotype. This chain joins TRBV2 and TRBJ2-7, with D perhaps TRBD1 (6 bases). The CDR3 is 14 amino acids. The V end was cut by 6 bases, the J end by 0 bases, with 12 bases between. Germline V gene data show CDR1 as SNHLY and CDR2 as FYNNEI. In DNA, the CDR3 is TGTGCCAGCAGGCGCGACAGGAGCTCCTACGAGCAGTACTTC. Protein: CASRRDRSSYEQYF.

This clonotype turned up a few times. The chain carries TRBV9 and TRBJ2-5; the D is unclear. Germline V CDR1 and CDR2: SGDLS, YYNGEE. The V gene lost 1 base and the J gene lost 2 bases, with 12 bases spanning the gap. CDR3 size: 15 residues. The CDR3 reads CASSVNPSRQETQYF. The CDR3, as DNA: TGTGCCAGCAGCGTAAACCCTTCCAGGCAAGAGACCCAGTACTTC.

This clonotype appeared many times. This chain joins TRBV2 and TRBJ1-4; D unclear. This CDR3 is 12 amino acids long. V was clipped by 6 bases and J by 5 bases, with 7 bases between them. Germline loops: CDR1 SNHLY, CDR2 FYNNEI. DNA for the CDR3: TGTGCCAGCAGGGCTTTGAATGAAAAACTGTTTTTT. Encoded protein: CASRALNEKLFF.

This clonotype came up a few times. The gene calls are TRBV7-9 and TRBJ2-7; D is possibly TRBD2 (7 bases). Germline assignment: CDR1 SEHNR and CDR2 FQNEAQ (reference sequence). The CDR3 has 14 residues. The V gene lost 3 bases and the J gene lost 4 bases, with 13 bases spanning the gap. CDR3 protein: CASSFGGAEYEQYF. The CDR3, as DNA: TGTGCCAGCAGCTTTGGGGGGGCTGAATACGAGCAGTACTTC.

This clonotype was detected once. The rearrangement uses TRBV24-1 and TRBJ2-7; the D is unclear. The CDR3 has 13 residues. CDR1 and CDR2 from the germline V gene are KGHDR and SFDVKD. V was trimmed by 3 bases and J by 2 bases, leaving 7 bases between them. The DNA for the CDR3 is TGTGCCACCAGTGATCCCGTTACCTACGAGCAGTACTTC. As protein: CATSDPVTYEQYF.

The rearrangement links TRBV5-1 to TRBJ1-6; D is unclear. Trimming removed 4 bases from V and 5 bases from J, with 10 bases in between. CDR1 and CDR2 (germline): SGHRS, YFSETQ. This CDR3 has 14 amino acids. The CDR3 spells CASSPGLDNSPLHF. CDR3 in DNA: TGCGCCAGCAGCCCAGGACTGGATAATTCACCCCTCCACTTT.

This clonotype was seen a few times. The chain uses TRBV25-1 and TRBJ2-1, with a possible D match to TRBD2 (5 bases). The germline gives CDR1 MGHDK, CDR2 SYGVNS. Trimming stripped 4 bases from V and 3 bases from J, with 7 bases between. The CDR3 is made up of 13 amino acids. CDR3 bases: TGTGCCAGCAGTGGAGGGAGCTACAATGAGCAGTTCTTC. Amino acid sequence: CASSGGSYNEQFF.

This CDR3 reads CASSQAPGLAKNIQYF. The CDR3 DNA reads TGTGCCAGCAGCCAGGCCCCGGGACTAGCCAAAAACATTCAGTACTTC. V usage is TRBV3-1 and J usage is TRBJ2-4; TRBD2 might be the D (6 bases). Trimming took 3 bases from V and 0 from J, leaving 12 bases between them. The CDR3 is made up of 16 amino acids. CDR1 is LGHDT, CDR2 YNNKEL, per germline (reference sequence).

This clonotype was detected only a few times. This chain joins TRBV7-2 and TRBJ2-1, with 7 bases matching TRBD2. Germline V CDR1 and CDR2: SGHTA, FQGNSA. The V segment lost 1 base and the J segment 5 bases; nucleotides outside the gene matches: 14. This CDR3 is built from 18 residues. CDR3 in DNA: TGTGCCAGCAGCTTAGATCTTAGCGGGCCCACCGGCAACAATGAGCAGTTCTTC. Its protein is CASSLDLSGPTGNNEQFF.

This clonotype was detected many times. V and J are TRBV7-9 and TRBJ1-1; 8 positions agree with TRBD1. The CDR3 is made up of 14 amino acids. V gave up 5 bases and J gave up 5 bases; unmatched junction bases: 7. Germline V gene lookup returns CDR1 SEHNR and CDR2 FQNEAQ (reference sequence). CDR3: CASSITGGWTEAFF. Written as DNA, the CDR3 is TGTGCCAGCAGCATTACAGGGGGATGGACTGAAGCTTTCTTT.

The chain links TRBV5-1 to TRBJ2-5, with 7 bases lining up with TRBD1. V lost 4 bases, J lost 2 bases, and 5 bases stayed unmatched. The CDR3 extends over 14 amino acids. Germline V CDR1 and CDR2: SGHRS, YFSETQ. CDR3 in DNA: TGCGCCAGCAGCGCCGGACAGGCACAAGAGACCCAGTACTTC. Translated, it gives CASSAGQAQETQYF.

CDR3 in amino acids: CASSQGVSRNEKLFF. The CDR3 coding sequence is TGCGCCAGCAGCCAAGGCGTGTCGAGGAATGAAAAACTGTTTTTT. This sequence joins TRBV4-3 and TRBJ1-4; D unclear. Germline V CDR1 and CDR2: LGHNA, YSLEER. The CDR3 loop spans 15 amino acids. The V gene lost 1 base and the J gene lost 5 bases, with 11 bases spanning the gap.

This chain links TRBV19 with TRBJ2-2, with D perhaps TRBD1 (5 bases). Deletions cut 3 bases from V and 7 bases from J, with 6 bases between. The germline gives CDR1 LNHDA, CDR2 SQIVND (reference sequence). This CDR3 spans 12 amino acids. CDR3 nucleotides: TGTGCCAGTAGTATTGACAGCGGGGAGCTGTTTTTT. Residues: CASSIDSGELFF.

J is TRBJ2-1 and V is TRBV10-3; D gene unclear. The CDR3 totals 16 residues. V was clipped by 0 bases and J by 0 bases, with 9 bases between them. The germline gives CDR1 ENHRY, CDR2 SYGVKD. Written as DNA, the CDR3 is TGTGCCATCAGTGAGTCGCCAGCGAGCTCCTACAATGAGCAGTTCTTC. This codes for CAISESPASSYNEQFF.

Only a few counts were recorded for this clonotype. The chain links TRBV7-9 to TRBJ1-1; 7 bases line up with TRBD1. Per germline, CDR1 SEHNR and CDR2 FQNEAQ (reference sequence). This CDR3 is 15 amino acids long. V was clipped by 3 bases and J by 0 bases; unmatched bases: 4. The DNA of the CDR3 is TGTGCCAGCAGCTTGGACAGGACAGTGAACACTGAAGCTTTCTTT. This translates into CASSLDRTVNTEAFF.

V is TRBV4-2 and J is TRBJ1-4; D is undetermined. Germline V CDR1 and CDR2: LGHNA, YNFKEQ. This CDR3 spans 16 amino acids. Trimming shortened V by 0 bases and J by 8 bases, and 16 bases separated the two germline ends. Here the CDR3 DNA reads TGTGCCAGCAGCCAAGAAAGTTCCAGGCGAGGCGAAAAACTGTTTTTT. Its translation is CASSQESSRRGEKLFF.